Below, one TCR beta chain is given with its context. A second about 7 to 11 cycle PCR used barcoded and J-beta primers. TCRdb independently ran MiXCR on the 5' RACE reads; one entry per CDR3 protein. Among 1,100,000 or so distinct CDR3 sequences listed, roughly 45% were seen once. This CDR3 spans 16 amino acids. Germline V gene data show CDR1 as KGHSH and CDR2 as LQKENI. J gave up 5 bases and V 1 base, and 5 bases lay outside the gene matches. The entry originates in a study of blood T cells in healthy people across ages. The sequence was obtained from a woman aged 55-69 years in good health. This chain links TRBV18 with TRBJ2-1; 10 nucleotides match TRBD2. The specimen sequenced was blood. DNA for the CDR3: TGTGCCAGCTCACCACGGCCTAGCGGGGGCAACAATGAGCAGTTCTTC. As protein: CASSPRPSGGNNEQFF.